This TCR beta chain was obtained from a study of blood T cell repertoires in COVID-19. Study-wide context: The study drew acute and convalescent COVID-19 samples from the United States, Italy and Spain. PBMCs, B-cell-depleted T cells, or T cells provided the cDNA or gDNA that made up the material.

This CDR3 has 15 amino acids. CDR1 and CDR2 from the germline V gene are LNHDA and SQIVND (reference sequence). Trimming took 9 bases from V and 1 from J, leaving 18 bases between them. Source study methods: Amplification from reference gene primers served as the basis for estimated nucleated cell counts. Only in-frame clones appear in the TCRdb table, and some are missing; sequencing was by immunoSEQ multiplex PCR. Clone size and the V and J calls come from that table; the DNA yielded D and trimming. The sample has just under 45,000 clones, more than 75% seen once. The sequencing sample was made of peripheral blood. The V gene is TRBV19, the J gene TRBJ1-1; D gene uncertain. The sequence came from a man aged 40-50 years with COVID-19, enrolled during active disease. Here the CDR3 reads CASLMRRTGNTEAFF. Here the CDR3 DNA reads TGTGCCAGCCTCATGAGGAGGACGGGGAACACTGAAGCTTTCTTT.